This TCR beta chain was found in a study of T cells in Graves' hyperthyroidism and ophthalmopathy. Using RNA transcripts as the source, TCR beta CDR3 regions were amplified. The TCR CDR3 first-round RT-PCR relied on the HTBI primer set. Each CDR3 protein is one row after TCRdb ran MiXCR on the multiplex PCR reads. The sample consists of under 550,000 distinct CDR3 sequences, about an eighth of them appearing once. This clonotype was counted at least ten times. The sample consisted of blood. The TCR sequence derives from a woman younger than 35 with Graves' hyperthyroidism.

DNA for the CDR3: TGTGCCAGCAGTTTCCCCAGGACAGGGTCCATGGACAATGAGCAGTTCTTC. Translating it yields CASSFPRTGSMDNEQFF. The genes are TRBV12-3 or TRBV12-4 and TRBJ2-1; TRBD1 aligns across 8 bases. The CDR3 has 17 residues. V was clipped by 3 bases and J by 5 bases; unmatched bases: 12.